This TCR beta chain was identified during a study of blood T cell repertoires in COVID-19 (dated by TCRdb to 2020 to 2022). As for the study more broadly: Collaborator samples came from the United States, Italy and Spain and covered acute and convalescent phases of COVID-19. Where HLA class I and class II types were available, the types were taken from metadata supplied by the sample provider, not from assay-based typing. A freely available public database, intended as a resource for researchers studying the immune response to SARS-CoV-2, is where the repertoires were released. The samples were drawn from the first 160 participants of the ongoing ImmuneRACE study and from over a thousand subjects provided by 6 global collaborators. Sample metadata almost always included a de-identified subject ID, COVID-19 status, age in years and sex. The dataset comprised deeply sampled blood TCRbeta repertoires from subjects exposed to, actively infected with, or recovered from COVID-19. The prospective study material was composed of cDNA or gDNA derived from T cells, B-cell-depleted T cells, or PBMCs.

Participants in the prospective study were aged about 18 to 89 years, lived in about two dozen United States geographic areas, and enrolled through a virtual design. In the prospective study, participants were assigned to cohorts based on the clinical history participants reported in a screening survey and a study questionnaire. For ImmuneRACE Cohort 3, a participant was defined as recovered based on two consecutive negative NP/OP PCR tests, clearance by a healthcare professional, or resolution of symptoms. Each participant in the prospective study had whole blood, serum and a nasopharyngeal or oropharyngeal swab collected by mobile phlebotomists. Additional blood draws and questionnaires over an approximately two-month period could optionally be provided by prospective study participants. Prospective study blood samples were shipped either frozen or at room temperature before DNA extraction. The study at large found these results: The quantity of clinical and demographic metadata differed by source and by participant and was supplied without curation.

The immunoSEQ Assay, a bias-controlled multiplex PCR, was used to amplify TCRbeta CDR3 regions from genomic DNA. On the study's bioinformatics: The number of nucleated cells in each sample was estimated by amplification of reference gene primers within the assay. To quantify the absolute abundance of each unique TCRbeta CDR3 rearrangement, sequence reads were collapsed and filtered. For each sample, productive Simpson clonality was calculated as the square root of Simpson's diversity index across productive rearrangements. TCRdb's version of the immuneACCESS table is confined to in-frame rearrangements and falls short of the full clone set. An unresolved V gene accounts for under half of the shortfall where checked; the remainder is of unknown origin. The DNA was the basis for D and trimming; V, J and clone size are from that table. This sample has about 330,000 clones in its table, and over 75% of those were observed once. Jointly, the top ten make up about 5% of the sample.

This clone has only a few counts. The antigen this receptor binds is unknown. Qualities for individual bases were not recorded, and no much larger clone is one base off. The V and J ends are trimmed by 4 bases and 1 base, leaving 4 bases between them. CDR1 MNHEY and CDR2 SMNVEV are derived from the germline V gene (reference sequence). The CDR3 contains 13 residues, cysteine and phenylalanine counted. The kept DNA is CDR3 alone, 39 bases in frame from the first base. The chain links TRBV27 with TRBJ2-2; the D segment cannot be called with confidence. The specimen was PBMCs or T cells enriched from blood (not recorded which). This clonotype was sampled from a man aged 30 to 45 who had recovered from COVID-19. The CDR3 has the sequence CASSSGNTGELFF. Read as DNA, the sequence is TGTGCCAGCAGTTCGGGGAACACCGGGGAGCTGTTTTTT.